The next 20 T cell receptor beta chains were all read from a single sample in a study of Ad26.COV2.S vaccination and SARS-CoV-2 variants. Sequencing used immunoSEQ multiplex PCR; TCRdb keeps in-frame clones, though not all of them. Of 380,000 or so clones in the sample, around 89% are singletons; the top ten hold roughly 5%. Treatment in this sample: roughly 19 received Ad26.COV2.S at low or high dose, single or two shots; about five received placebo; per-sample allocation not given. Samples came from day 63 after the first vaccine or placebo injection. Sample: peripheral blood, taken in a trial of Ad26.COV2.S vaccine versus placebo. The receptors here all came from a person between 18 and 60 years old who received the Ad26.COV2.S COVID-19 vaccine or a placebo.

To note about this clone: One end of the junction varies from germline; a read error may be responsible. The chain carries TRBV18 and TRBJ1-6, with 7 bases fitting TRBD1. In germline, CDR1 is KGHSH, CDR2 LQKENI. This CDR3 is 17 amino acids long. CDR3: CASSPLPPTGSRAPLHF. The CDR3 DNA sequence: TGTGCCAGCTCCCCACTCCCCCCGACAGGGAGTAGGGCACCCCTCCACTTT.

The chain recombines TRBV7-2 with TRBJ2-3; either TRBD1 or TRBD2 may fit D (7 bases each). Germline V gene sequence: CDR1 SGHTA, CDR2 FQGNSA. The CDR3 totals 14 residues. Trimming cost V 2 bases and J 6 bases, with 12 bases left between them. In DNA form, the CDR3 reads TGTGCCAGCAGCTTACAGCAGGGGGGGGATACGCAGTATTTT. It encodes CASSLQQGGDTQYF.

The rearrangement links TRBV12-5 to TRBJ1-1; D is perhaps TRBD1 (5 bases). Germline CDR1 reads LGHNT; CDR2 reads FRNRAP. Trimming pared 0 bases from V and 7 bases from J, leaving 15 bases between. This CDR3 is built from 15 residues. The CDR3 sequence: CASGLVFRENSEAFF. The CDR3 nucleotides are TGTGCTAGTGGTTTGGTCTTCAGGGAAAATAGTGAAGCTTTCTTT.

The chain employs TRBV6-1 and TRBJ2-3; TRBD2 is a possible D gene (6 bases). Germline CDR1 MNHNS, CDR2 SASEGT. V was cut by 5 bases and J by 4 bases, with 13 bases left in between. The CDR3 spans 14 residues. CDR3 sequence: CASSRGIRSDTQYF. In DNA, the CDR3 is TGTGCCAGCAGTCGGGGGATAAGGTCAGATACGCAGTATTTT.

The chain is built from TRBV5-1 and TRBJ2-1; 8 nucleotides line up with TRBD1. V gave up 0 bases and J gave up 4 bases; unmatched junction bases: 15. Germline-derived CDR1 and CDR2 are SGHRS and YFSETQ. CDR3 length: 19 residues. The chain's CDR3 is CASSLVVLQQGGRYNEQFF. CDR3 bases: TGCGCCAGCAGCTTGGTTGTCTTGCAACAGGGGGGCCGGTACAATGAGCAGTTCTTC.

This chain uses TRBV7-9 with TRBJ2-7, with TRBD1 identical over 9 bases. Unmatched junction bases numbered 4, after V lost 3 bases and J lost 4 bases. This CDR3 has 14 amino acids. Germline lookup yields CDR1 SEHNR and CDR2 FQNEAQ (reference sequence). The CDR3: CASSLSGTGYEQYF. The CDR3 DNA reads as TGTGCCAGCAGCTTGTCCGGGACAGGGTACGAGCAGTACTTC. Full variable domain (rest looked up from reference TRBV7-9 and TRBJ2-7): DTGVSQNPRHKITKRGQNVTFRCDPISEHNRLYWYRQTLGQGPEFLTYFQNEAQLEKSRLLSDRFSAERPKGSFSTLEIQRTEQGDSAMYLCASSLSGTGYEQYFGPGTRLTVT.

This clone was observed a single time. The genes are TRBV19 and TRBJ1-1; 8 nucleotides match TRBD1. Germline V gene lookup returns CDR1 LNHDA and CDR2 SQIVND (reference sequence). Unmatched junction bases numbered 7, after V lost 0 bases and J lost 7 bases. This CDR3 is 15 amino acids long. Here the CDR3 reads CASSIEAGGRHEAFF. The CDR3 DNA follows: TGTGCCAGTAGTATAGAGGCAGGGGGCCGCCATGAAGCTTTCTTT.

The chain couples TRBV4-2 to TRBJ2-3, with 11 bases fitting TRBD2. J lost 4 bases, V lost 0 bases, and 3 bases had no gene match. This CDR3 is built from 16 residues. Germline-derived CDR1 and CDR2 are LGHNA and YNFKEQ. CDR3: CASSQDLAGGADTQYF. The CDR3 DNA sequence: TGTGCCAGCAGCCAAGATCTAGCGGGAGGCGCAGATACGCAGTATTTT.

This chain uses TRBV28 with TRBJ1-1; D is unclear. V was cut by 6 bases and J by 3 bases, with 11 bases left in between. Germline values: CDR1 MDHEN, CDR2 SYDVKM. There are 13 residues in the CDR3. CDR3 region: CASRQNSHTEAFF. The CDR3 coding sequence is TGTGCCAGCAGACAGAACAGCCACACTGAAGCTTTCTTT.

The rearrangement links TRBV5-1 to TRBJ2-3, with D perhaps matching TRBD1 (5 bases). The ends were cut back, 4 bases at V and 0 bases at J, with 12 bases in the middle. The CDR3 has 15 residues. CDR1 and CDR2 (germline): SGHRS, YFSETQ. Written as DNA, the CDR3 is TGCGCCAGCAGCATAACAGGTTCGAGCACAGATACGCAGTATTTT. Its translation: CASSITGSSTDTQYF.

The chain uses TRBV3-1 (or the pseudogene TRBV3-2) and TRBJ2-5; 10 bases are a match to TRBD2. Germline V gene data show CDR1 as LGHDT and CDR2 as YNNKEL (reference sequence). Trimming cost V 4 bases and J 2 bases; bases outside gene matches: 7. The CDR3 contains 16 residues. DNA for the CDR3: TGTGCCAGCAGCCTTACCCTTAGCGGGAGGCAAGAGACCCAGTACTTC. As protein: CASSLTLSGRQETQYF.

The gene calls are TRBV2 and TRBJ1-2, with 7 bases matching TRBD1. Per the germline V gene, CDR1 is SNHLY and CDR2 is FYNNEI. The CDR3 contains 14 residues. J was trimmed by 6 bases and V by 6 bases; bases with no gene match: 10. CDR3: CASSEITQGNGYTF. The CDR3, as DNA: TGTGCCAGCAGCGAAATTACACAGGGGAATGGCTACACCTTC.

In its sample, this clone was seen once. The chain links TRBV7-8 to TRBJ2-5; the D gene is possibly TRBD1 (6 bases). V lost 2 bases, J lost 5 bases, and 24 bases lay in between. The germline V gene encodes CDR1 SGHVS and CDR2 FQNEAQ. CDR3 length: 18 amino acids. CDR3 loop: CASSLRQRSQQGGETQYF. The CDR3 DNA follows: TGTGCCAGCAGCTTAAGGCAGAGGAGTCAACAGGGTGGGGAGACCCAGTACTTC.

The chain combines TRBV24-1 with TRBJ2-1; 8 nucleotides match TRBD2. The CDR3 is 15 residues long. Germline values: CDR1 KGHDR, CDR2 SFDVKD. The J segment lost 8 bases and the V segment lost 4 bases, leaving 9 bases of the junction unmatched. For the CDR3, the DNA is TGTGCCACCAGTGACCCGAGGACTAGCCGGGATGAGCAGTTCTTC. This sequence encodes CATSDPRTSRDEQFF.

With respect to this clone: This same CDR3 is encoded by further DNA sequences in the sample. The J gene is TRBJ2-7, the V gene TRBV6-5, with 7 nucleotides matching TRBD2. The ends lost 6 bases at V and 0 bases at J; junction bases unmatched: 2. This CDR3 is built from 13 residues. Germline CDR1 MNHEY, CDR2 SVGAGI. This chain's CDR3 is CASSRTSSYEQYF. CDR3 in DNA: TGTGCCAGCAGCCGGACTAGCTCCTACGAGCAGTACTTC.

The count of this clone is one. The chain links TRBV28 to TRBJ2-4; 9 bases are shared with TRBD1. V shed 0 bases and J 3 bases; nucleotides not matched to a gene: 6. Germline-derived CDR1 and CDR2 are MDHEN and SYDVKM. The CDR3 has 17 amino acids. The CDR3 reads CASSLWVPTGGKNIQYF. The DNA for the CDR3 is TGTGCCAGCAGTTTATGGGTACCGACAGGGGGCAAAAACATTCAGTACTTC.

The chain couples TRBV4-1 to TRBJ1-5; TRBD1 matches 7 bases. V shed 1 base and J 0 bases; nucleotides not matched to a gene: 6. This CDR3 spans 17 amino acids. Germline V gene sequence: CDR1 MGHRA, CDR2 YSYEKL. CDR3 protein: CASSQGRDSRSNQPQHF. The CDR3 bases are TGCGCCAGCAGCCAAGGACGGGACAGCCGTAGCAATCAGCCCCAGCATTTT.

V usage is TRBV6-6 and J usage is TRBJ2-1; 14 bases are shared with TRBD2. CDR3 size: 20 residues. Germline values: CDR1 MNHNY, CDR2 SVGAGI (reference sequence). V shed 6 bases, J shed 1 base, and the junction held 14 bases outside the gene matches. CDR3 in DNA: TGTGCCAGCAGCGGCTCGACTAGCGGGAGGGCCTCCTTATCCTACAATGAGCAGTTCTTC. Its protein is CASSGSTSGRASLSYNEQFF.

This clone appeared a single time. V and J are TRBV7-2 and TRBJ1-2, with TRBD1 matching 8 bases. Trimming removed 5 bases from V and 6 bases from J; junction bases left unmatched: 5. CDR1 SGHTA and CDR2 FQGNSA come from the germline V gene. The CDR3 is made up of 13 amino acids. CDR3 DNA: TGTGCCAGCAGCACGGGACAGGAGGATGGCTACACCTTC. Its translation is CASSTGQEDGYTF.

The V and J genes are TRBV27 and TRBJ2-3; D ambiguous. The length of the CDR3 is 14 residues. Deletions cut 3 bases from V and 0 bases from J, with 7 bases between. Looked up from germline, CDR1 is MNHEY and CDR2 is SMNVEV (reference sequence). This chain's CDR3 is CASSFRQSTDTQYF. In nucleotides, the CDR3 is TGTGCCAGCAGTTTCCGGCAGAGCACAGATACGCAGTATTTT.